This T cell receptor beta chain was profiled in a study of cytomegalovirus exposure and HLA in healthy donors. Study findings and constraints: A classifier reportedly called cytomegalovirus status with high sensitivity and specificity. According to the study, roughly 180 TCR beta chains were cytomegalovirus-associated. An apparent linkage of common viral pathogens to several of the most significant clusters emerged in a later analysis. Reportedly, TCR beta sequences accurately predicted HLA-A and HLA-B alleles in most subjects.

PCR involved 60 Vbeta and 13 Jbeta primers. The table came from immunoSEQ multiplex PCR; TCRdb's copy has only in-frame clones and leaves some out. The repertoire holds some 190,000 clones, with roughly four fifths as singletons. In regard to this clone: What it binds is not known. Mismatch with germline at one junction end may stem from a read error.

CDR3 length: 14 amino acids. Germline CDR1 SGDLS, CDR2 YYNGEE. The source is a man aged 18 to 29 in good health and CMV-seronegative. The V and J genes are TRBV9 and TRBJ2-5; TRBD2 agrees at 8 bases. Specimen: PBMCs. The CDR3 loop reads CASGLGGAQGTQYF. In DNA, the CDR3 is TGTGCCAGCGGACTCGGGGGGGCTCAAGGGACCCAGTACTTC.